This T cell receptor (beta chain) stems from a study of CD8 T cells in ankylosing spondylitis. TCRdb re-called the 5' RACE reads through MiXCR, storing one row per CDR3 protein. The profile covers approximately 100,000 distinct CDR3 sequences, with approximately 25% appearing a single time and roughly an eighth taken by the ten largest. From germline, CDR1 is MNHEY and CDR2 SVGAGI. The CDR3 consists of 14 residues. The ends were cut back, 1 base at V and 7 bases at J, with 8 bases in the middle. The source material was synovial fluid, either unsorted or a sorted T cell fraction (not recorded which). This clonotype was obtained from a male donor with ankylosing spondylitis. The chain joins TRBV6-5 to TRBJ1-6; D unresolved. CDR3 sequence (DNA): TGTGCCAGCAGTTACTACGGGGAAAATTCACCCCTCCACTTT. It specifies CASSYYGENSPLHF.